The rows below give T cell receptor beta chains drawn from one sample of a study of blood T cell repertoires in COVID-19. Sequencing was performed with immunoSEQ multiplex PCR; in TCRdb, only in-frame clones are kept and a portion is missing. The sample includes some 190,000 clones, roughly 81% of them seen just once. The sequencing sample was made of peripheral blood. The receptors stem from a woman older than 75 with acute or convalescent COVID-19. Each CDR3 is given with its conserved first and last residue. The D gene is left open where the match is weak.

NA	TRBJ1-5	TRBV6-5	TGTGCCAGCAGTTCCTTCGGTCAGCCCCAGCATTTT	CASSSFGQPQHF
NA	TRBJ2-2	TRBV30	TGTGCCTGGAGTGTCTCGGTTGCCGGGGAGCTGTTTTTT	CAWSVSVAGELFF
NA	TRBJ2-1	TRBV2	TGTGCCAGCAGGGAGGACAGTTACAATGAGCAGTTCTTC	CASREDSYNEQFF
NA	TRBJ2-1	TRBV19	TGTGCCAGTAGTATTACTCAAGCAAATGAGCAGTTCTTC	CASSITQANEQFF
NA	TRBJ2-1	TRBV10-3	TGTGCCATCAGTGGTCAGAGCGGAGGGGACAATGAGCAGTTCTTC	CAISGQSGGDNEQFF
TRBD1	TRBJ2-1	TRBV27	TGTGCCAGCAGCTACAATTCGGGACAGTTGTACAATGAGCAGTTCTTC	CASSYNSGQLYNEQFF
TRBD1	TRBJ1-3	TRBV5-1	TGCGCCAGCAGCTATGGGACAGGCGGAAACACCATATATTTT	CASSYGTGGNTIYF
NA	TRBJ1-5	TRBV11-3	TGTGCCAGCAGCTTAGATCAAACCCAGGCGCCCCAGCATTTT	CASSLDQTQAPQHF
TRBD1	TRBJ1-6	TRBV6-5	TGTGCCAGCAGGGGATCACAGGGGGTCTCACCCCTCCACTTT	CASRGSQGVSPLHF
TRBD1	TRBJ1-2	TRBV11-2	TGTGCCAGCAGCTTAGGACAGGGCTTACCCTATGGCTACACCTTC	CASSLGQGLPYGYTF
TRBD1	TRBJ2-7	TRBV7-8	TGTGCCAGCAGCTTACCTACAGGGGCGAACCAGTACTTC	CASSLPTGANQYF
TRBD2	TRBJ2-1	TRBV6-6	TGTGCCAGCAGTTACTCCCGCGGGGGAACCTACAATGAGCAGTTCTTC	CASSYSRGGTYNEQFF
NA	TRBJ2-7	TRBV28	TGTGCCAGCAGCTCCTCCTCGGGAAGGCCCTACGAGCAGTACTTC	CASSSSSGRPYEQYF
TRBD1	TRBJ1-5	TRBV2	TGTGCCAGCAGTGAAATCAGGGGGGATCAGCCCCAGCATTTT	CASSEIRGDQPQHF
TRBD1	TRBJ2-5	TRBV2	TGTGCCAGCAGGGGAACAGGGGGCCGTTTGGAGACCCAGTACTTC	CASRGTGGRLETQYF
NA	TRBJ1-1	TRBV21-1	TGTGCCAGCAGCAAAGTGCCAGGGCCCGGTTGTGTGAACACTGAAGCTTTCTTT	CASSKVPGPGCVNTEAFF
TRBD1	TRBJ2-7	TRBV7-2	TGTGCCAGCAGCTTAGACGGACAGGGGTCCCCCTACGAGCAGTACTTC	CASSLDGQGSPYEQYF
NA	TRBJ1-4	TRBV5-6	TGTGCCAGCAGCTTGGCCCCAGGGCTTAATACTAATGAAAAACTGTTTTTT	CASSLAPGLNTNEKLFF
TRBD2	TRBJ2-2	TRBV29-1	TGCAGCGTTACCGGGACTAGCGGGATTACGAACACCGGGGAGCTGTTTTTT	CSVTGTSGITNTGELFF
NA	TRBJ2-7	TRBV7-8	TGTGCCAGCAGCTTAGCGTTCCGCGAGCAGTACTTC	CASSLAFREQYF
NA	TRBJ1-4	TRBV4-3	TGCGCCAGCAGCCAAGAGTGGCCAAGGGGGATGAAAAAACTGTTTTTT	CASSQEWPRGMKKLFF
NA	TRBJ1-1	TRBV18	TGTGCCAGCTCACAAACAGGGAACACTGAAGCTTTCTTT	CASSQTGNTEAFF
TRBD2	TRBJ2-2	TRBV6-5	TGTGCCAGCGCCCCGGGGGGTTATGCCGGGGAGCTGTTTTTT	CASAPGGYAGELFF
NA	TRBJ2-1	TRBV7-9	TGTGCCAGCAGCTTAGCAGCATCCAATGAGCAGTTCTTC	CASSLAASNEQFF
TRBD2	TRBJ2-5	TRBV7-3	TGTGCCAGCAGCCTGGGGGGGAACCAAGAGACCCAGTACTTC	CASSLGGNQETQYF
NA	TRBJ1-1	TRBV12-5	TGTGCTAGTGCTTCAGGGAAGGACACTGAAGCTTTCTTT	CASASGKDTEAFF
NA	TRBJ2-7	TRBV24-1	TGTGCCACCAGTGATTCTACAGGGCTATCCTACGAGCAGTACTTC	CATSDSTGLSYEQYF
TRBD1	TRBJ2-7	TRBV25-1	TGTGCCAGCAGTGAATACAGGGACAGGGCCACGCAGTACTTC	CASSEYRDRATQYF
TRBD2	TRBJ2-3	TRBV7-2	TGTGCCAGCAGCTTAATGACTAGCACACTCACAGATACGCAGTATTTT	CASSLMTSTLTDTQYF
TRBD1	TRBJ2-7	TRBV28	TGTGCCAGCAGTGAGGGACAGGCTCCCTACGAGCAGTACTTC	CASSEGQAPYEQYF
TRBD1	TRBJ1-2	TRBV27	TGTGCCAGCCGACAGGGGGCGGACTATGGCTACACCTTC	CASRQGADYGYTF